These T cell receptor beta chains were read from a single sample in a study of T cells in tuberculosis. Assay: immunoSEQ multiplex PCR; the TCRdb copy retains only in-frame clones and omits some. Of 20,000 to 25,000 clones detected, approximately 94% appear once; the ten largest clones hold about a sixth. The sample comprised PBMCs. All receptors derive from a donor aged 10-35 years with latent tuberculosis or without tuberculosis infection. Some clones in this sample may be carry-over from other donors' samples. Each CDR3 is given with its conserved first and last residue. The order of the fields is J gene, clone size, V gene, D gene, CDR3 protein, CDR3 DNA. D genes are given only for firm matches. A clone size is listed for some rows: how often the clone was seen (once, few, many), or a class if it is expanded.

>TRBJ1-5|-|TRBV19|-
CASSIDLRQPQHF
TGTGCCAGTAGTATAGATCTGCGGCAGCCCCAGCATTTT
>TRBJ2-5|-|TRBV1|-
CTSSRNDGHRKETQYF
TGCACCAGCAGCCGAAACGATGGACACCGTAAAGAGACCCAGTACTTC
>TRBJ1-4|-|TRBV19|-
CASSMTVPTNEKLFF
TGTGCCAGTAGTATGACAGTTCCAACTAATGAAAAACTGTTTTTT
>TRBJ1-5|-|TRBV10-2|TRBD1
CATQGQGRGSNQPQHF
TGCGCCACCCAAGGACAGGGAAGAGGGAGCAATCAGCCCCAGCATTTT
>TRBJ1-2|-|TRBV19|-
CASSDRNYRGGYGYTF
TGTGCCAGTAGTGATCGTAATTACCGCGGGGGGTATGGCTACACCTTC
>TRBJ1-1|-|TRBV7-3|-
CASSLSSYTEAFF
TGTGCCAGCAGCTTAAGTTCGTACACTGAAGCTTTCTTT
>TRBJ1-3|-|TRBV7-8|-
CASSFNPGRSSGNTIYF
TGTGCCAGCAGCTTTAACCCAGGGAGGTCTTCTGGAAACACCATATATTTT
>TRBJ2-1|-|TRBV27|TRBD1
CASSSPLTGRNNEQFF
TGTGCCAGCAGTTCTCCCCTGACAGGGCGTAACAATGAGCAGTTCTTC
>TRBJ2-5|-|TRBV30|-
CAWTMGLVQETQYF
TGTGCCTGGACTATGGGACTGGTCCAAGAGACCCAGTACTTC
>TRBJ2-5|-|TRBV7-8|TRBD1
CASSFRDRAQETQYF
TGTGCCAGCAGCTTTCGGGACAGGGCCCAAGAGACCCAGTACTTC
>TRBJ2-1|once|TRBV27|-
CASTRGSVNEQFF
TGTGCCAGCACCAGGGGAAGTGTCAATGAGCAGTTCTTC
>TRBJ1-2|-|TRBV7-3|TRBD1
CASSVTGDHYGYTF
TGTGCCAGCAGCGTGACAGGGGACCACTATGGCTACACCTTC
>TRBJ1-4|-|TRBV5-1|TRBD1
CASSLGDSRGKLFF
TGCGCCAGCAGCCTGGGGGACAGCAGGGGAAAACTGTTTTTT
>TRBJ2-3|-|TRBV4-2|TRBD2
CASSHLGLAGIPPTDTQYF
TGTGCCAGCAGCCACCTGGGACTAGCGGGGATTCCCCCCACAGATACGCAGTATTTT
>TRBJ2-7|-|TRBV7-8|TRBD1
CASSRSGQAYEQYF
TGTGCCAGCAGCCGATCGGGACAGGCCTACGAGCAGTACTTC
>TRBJ1-6|-|TRBV7-9|TRBD1
CASSRNRGTGVDSPLHF
TGTGCCAGCAGTCGGAACAGAGGAACAGGGGTGGATTCACCCCTCCACTTT
>TRBJ1-5|once|TRBV2|TRBD1
CASSIPGQNQPQHF
TGTGCCAGCAGTATTCCGGGACAGAATCAGCCCCAGCATTTT
>TRBJ1-2|-|TRBV5-1|TRBD1
CASSLTGQGVGYTF
TGCGCCAGCAGCTTGACAGGACAGGGGGTTGGCTACACCTTC
>TRBJ1-2|-|TRBV10-3|-
CAISDTGYGGYTF
TGTGCCATCAGCGATACAGGGTATGGCGGCTACACCTTC
>TRBJ1-2|-|TRBV5-1|TRBD1
CASSDGQGGNYGYTF
TGCGCCAGCAGCGACGGGCAGGGGGGCAACTATGGCTACACCTTC
>TRBJ2-7|-|TRBV25-1|-
CASSERGTTYEQYF
TGTGCCAGCAGTGAACGGGGGACCACCTACGAGCAGTACTTC
>TRBJ1-6|once|TRBV2|TRBD1
CASGGDRVQSPPHF
TGTGCCAGCGGCGGGGACAGGGTCCAATCACCCCCCCACTTT
>TRBJ2-3|-|TRBV30|-
CAWREDYFSTDTQYF
TGTGCCTGGAGGGAGGACTATTTCTCCACAGATACGCAGTATTTT
>TRBJ2-7|-|TRBV5-4|TRBD1
CASSWGQGSYEQYF
TGTGCCAGCAGCTGGGGACAGGGGAGCTACGAGCAGTACTTC
>TRBJ1-1|-|TRBV5-1|-
CASSLLGRVNTEAFF
TGCGCCAGCAGCTTGTTGGGCAGGGTGAACACTGAAGCTTTCTTT
>TRBJ1-1|-|TRBV7-2|-
CASSLGQNTEAFF
TGTGCCAGCAGCTTAGGGCAGAACACTGAAGCTTTCTTT
>TRBJ2-1|-|TRBV28|TRBD2
CASSLFRTSGSYSSYNEQFF
TGTGCCAGCAGTTTATTCCGGACTAGCGGGAGTTACAGCTCCTACAATGAGCAGTTCTTC
>TRBJ1-1|-|TRBV7-9|-
CASSLPGRVAFF
TGTGCCAGCAGCTTACCCGGGCGGGTTGCTTTCTTT
>TRBJ1-3|once|TRBV6-5|-
CASSFGSPGNTIYF
TGTGCCAGCAGTTTCGGGAGTCCTGGAAACACCATATATTTT
>TRBJ2-6|-|TRBV14|-
CASAATAFSGANVLTF
TGTGCCAGCGCGGCCACGGCTTTTTCCGGGGCCAACGTCCTGACTTTC
>TRBJ2-3|-|TRBV4-1|TRBD1
CASRHILTGGGTDTQYF
TGCGCCAGCAGGCACATACTCACAGGGGGCGGCACAGATACGCAGTATTTT
>TRBJ2-1|-|TRBV29-1|TRBD2
CSVGPSGRDNEQFF
TGCAGCGTTGGGCCTAGCGGGAGGGACAATGAGCAGTTCTTC
>TRBJ1-1|once|TRBV2|-
CASSEEDSRTEAFF
TGTGCCAGCAGTGAAGAAGACTCGAGAACTGAAGCTTTCTTT
>TRBJ2-7|-|TRBV25-1|TRBD1
CASSRTDRAAYEQYF
TGTGCCAGCAGTCGTACTGACAGGGCGGCCTACGAGCAGTACTTC
>TRBJ1-2|-|TRBV27|-
CASSSIGEGRVSYGYTF
TGTGCCAGCAGTTCGATTGGGGAGGGTAGGGTATCCTATGGCTACACCTTC
>TRBJ2-1|-|TRBV25-1|-
CASSEQGQQFF
TGTGCCAGCAGTGAACAGGGGCAGCAGTTCTTC
>TRBJ1-3|-|TRBV5-1|-
CASSLDSVGRNTIYF
TGCGCCAGCAGCTTGGACTCAGTTGGGAGGAACACCATATATTTT
>TRBJ2-1|once|TRBV27|-
CASSFLSVSIEENEQFF
TGTGCCAGCAGTTTCCTCTCTGTATCCATAGAGGAGAATGAGCAGTTCTTC
>TRBJ1-1|-|TRBV5-1|TRBD1
CASSPNGQGPEAFF
TGCGCCAGCAGCCCTAACGGACAGGGCCCTGAAGCTTTCTTT
>TRBJ2-1|-|TRBV19|TRBD2
CASSKRGLAGNQVDEQFF
TGTGCCAGTAGTAAACGGGGACTAGCGGGGAATCAGGTGGATGAGCAGTTCTTC
>TRBJ2-7|-|TRBV18|TRBD1
CASSPLRDSLGEQYF
TGTGCCAGCTCACCACTCCGGGACAGCTTGGGGGAGCAGTACTTC
>TRBJ1-2|-|TRBV29-1|-
CSVEKGFVDYGYTF
TGCAGCGTTGAAAAGGGGTTTGTCGACTATGGCTACACCTTC
>TRBJ1-2|-|TRBV6-1|-
CATRSGNYGYTF
TGTGCCACCCGTTCCGGGAACTATGGCTACACCTTC
>TRBJ2-3|-|TRBV7-9|-
CASSFGNSPGPTPTDTQYF
TGTGCCAGCAGCTTTGGAAACAGCCCAGGGCCTACTCCCACAGATACGCAGTATTTT
>TRBJ1-2|-|TRBV6-4|TRBD1
CASSDPWTGIGGYTF
TGTGCCAGCAGTGACCCATGGACAGGGATTGGTGGCTACACCTTC
>TRBJ1-3|-|TRBV4-3|-
CASSQELRAGNTIYF
TGCGCCAGCAGCCAAGAGTTGAGGGCTGGAAACACCATATATTTT
>TRBJ2-3|-|TRBV25-1|-
CASSPQQGSDTQYF
TGTGCCAGCAGTCCTCAACAGGGATCAGATACGCAGTATTTT
>TRBJ2-7|-|TRBV4-2|-
CASSDGDRSFSYEQYF
TGTGCCAGCAGCGACGGCGACAGGTCCTTCTCCTACGAGCAGTACTTC
>TRBJ1-2|once|TRBV19|TRBD1
CASRPGQSYGYTF
TGTGCCAGTAGACCGGGACAGTCCTATGGCTACACCTTC
>TRBJ2-1|-|TRBV19|TRBD2
CASSTHSGLAGGKGQFF
TGTGCCAGTAGTACCCACTCCGGACTAGCGGGGGGTAAGGGGCAGTTCTTC
>TRBJ2-7|once|TRBV6-6|-
CASSYSSAGPRWEQYF
TGTGCCAGCAGTTACTCGTCGGCAGGCCCTCGGTGGGAGCAGTACTTC
>TRBJ1-2|once|TRBV11-2|-
CASTKFSDRIVGYTF
TGTGCCAGCACCAAATTCTCCGACAGGATCGTTGGCTACACCTTC
>TRBJ1-2|-|TRBV5-6|TRBD1
CASSFWTGANYYGYTF
TGTGCCAGCAGCTTTTGGACAGGGGCTAACTACTATGGCTACACCTTC
>TRBJ2-3|-|TRBV19|-
CASSTGDTQYF
TGTGCCAGTAGCACGGGAGATACGCAGTATTTT
>TRBJ1-3|medium-sized|TRBV5-1|TRBD1
CASSLGGENTIYF
TGCGCCAGCAGCTTAGGGGGCGAGAACACCATATATTTT
>TRBJ2-1|-|TRBV7-8|TRBD1
CASSVRGRIGTGYGEQFF
TGTGCCAGCAGCGTCCGGGGTCGTATTGGGACAGGTTATGGGGAGCAGTTCTTC
>TRBJ2-6|-|TRBV5-1|TRBD1
CASSLVGGQGFTGANVLTF
TGCGCCAGCAGCTTGGTTGGGGGACAGGGCTTCACTGGGGCCAACGTCCTGACTTTC